Sequencing of this T cell receptor (beta chain) was carried out in a study of cytomegalovirus exposure and HLA in healthy donors. Study-wide results and caveats: The later analysis indicated that the majority of CMV-associated TCR beta chains appeared HLA-restricted. Reports described diagnosis of cytomegalovirus status by the classifier as highly specific and sensitive. Earlier analysis found most TCR beta V segments productive about 87% or about 30% of the time.

As concerns this clone: Its cognate antigen is unknown. Distinct nucleotide sequences in the sample also encode this CDR3.

PCR involved 60 Vbeta and 13 Jbeta primers. Sequencing used immunoSEQ multiplex PCR; TCRdb keeps in-frame clones, though not all of them. Of over 120,000 clones listed, roughly four fifths are singletons. The CDR3 sequence is 13 residues long. Trimming cost V 4 bases and J 4 bases, with 10 bases left between them. CDR1 and CDR2 from the germline V gene are SNHLY and FYNNEI. Material: PBMCs. The clonotype comes from a woman in her fifties or sixties in good health and CMV-seropositive. The gene calls are TRBV2 and TRBJ1-1, with no clear D. The CDR3 loop is CASSGTSGTEAFF. The DNA of the CDR3 is TGTGCCAGCAGTGGGACTTCTGGCACTGAAGCTTTCTTT.